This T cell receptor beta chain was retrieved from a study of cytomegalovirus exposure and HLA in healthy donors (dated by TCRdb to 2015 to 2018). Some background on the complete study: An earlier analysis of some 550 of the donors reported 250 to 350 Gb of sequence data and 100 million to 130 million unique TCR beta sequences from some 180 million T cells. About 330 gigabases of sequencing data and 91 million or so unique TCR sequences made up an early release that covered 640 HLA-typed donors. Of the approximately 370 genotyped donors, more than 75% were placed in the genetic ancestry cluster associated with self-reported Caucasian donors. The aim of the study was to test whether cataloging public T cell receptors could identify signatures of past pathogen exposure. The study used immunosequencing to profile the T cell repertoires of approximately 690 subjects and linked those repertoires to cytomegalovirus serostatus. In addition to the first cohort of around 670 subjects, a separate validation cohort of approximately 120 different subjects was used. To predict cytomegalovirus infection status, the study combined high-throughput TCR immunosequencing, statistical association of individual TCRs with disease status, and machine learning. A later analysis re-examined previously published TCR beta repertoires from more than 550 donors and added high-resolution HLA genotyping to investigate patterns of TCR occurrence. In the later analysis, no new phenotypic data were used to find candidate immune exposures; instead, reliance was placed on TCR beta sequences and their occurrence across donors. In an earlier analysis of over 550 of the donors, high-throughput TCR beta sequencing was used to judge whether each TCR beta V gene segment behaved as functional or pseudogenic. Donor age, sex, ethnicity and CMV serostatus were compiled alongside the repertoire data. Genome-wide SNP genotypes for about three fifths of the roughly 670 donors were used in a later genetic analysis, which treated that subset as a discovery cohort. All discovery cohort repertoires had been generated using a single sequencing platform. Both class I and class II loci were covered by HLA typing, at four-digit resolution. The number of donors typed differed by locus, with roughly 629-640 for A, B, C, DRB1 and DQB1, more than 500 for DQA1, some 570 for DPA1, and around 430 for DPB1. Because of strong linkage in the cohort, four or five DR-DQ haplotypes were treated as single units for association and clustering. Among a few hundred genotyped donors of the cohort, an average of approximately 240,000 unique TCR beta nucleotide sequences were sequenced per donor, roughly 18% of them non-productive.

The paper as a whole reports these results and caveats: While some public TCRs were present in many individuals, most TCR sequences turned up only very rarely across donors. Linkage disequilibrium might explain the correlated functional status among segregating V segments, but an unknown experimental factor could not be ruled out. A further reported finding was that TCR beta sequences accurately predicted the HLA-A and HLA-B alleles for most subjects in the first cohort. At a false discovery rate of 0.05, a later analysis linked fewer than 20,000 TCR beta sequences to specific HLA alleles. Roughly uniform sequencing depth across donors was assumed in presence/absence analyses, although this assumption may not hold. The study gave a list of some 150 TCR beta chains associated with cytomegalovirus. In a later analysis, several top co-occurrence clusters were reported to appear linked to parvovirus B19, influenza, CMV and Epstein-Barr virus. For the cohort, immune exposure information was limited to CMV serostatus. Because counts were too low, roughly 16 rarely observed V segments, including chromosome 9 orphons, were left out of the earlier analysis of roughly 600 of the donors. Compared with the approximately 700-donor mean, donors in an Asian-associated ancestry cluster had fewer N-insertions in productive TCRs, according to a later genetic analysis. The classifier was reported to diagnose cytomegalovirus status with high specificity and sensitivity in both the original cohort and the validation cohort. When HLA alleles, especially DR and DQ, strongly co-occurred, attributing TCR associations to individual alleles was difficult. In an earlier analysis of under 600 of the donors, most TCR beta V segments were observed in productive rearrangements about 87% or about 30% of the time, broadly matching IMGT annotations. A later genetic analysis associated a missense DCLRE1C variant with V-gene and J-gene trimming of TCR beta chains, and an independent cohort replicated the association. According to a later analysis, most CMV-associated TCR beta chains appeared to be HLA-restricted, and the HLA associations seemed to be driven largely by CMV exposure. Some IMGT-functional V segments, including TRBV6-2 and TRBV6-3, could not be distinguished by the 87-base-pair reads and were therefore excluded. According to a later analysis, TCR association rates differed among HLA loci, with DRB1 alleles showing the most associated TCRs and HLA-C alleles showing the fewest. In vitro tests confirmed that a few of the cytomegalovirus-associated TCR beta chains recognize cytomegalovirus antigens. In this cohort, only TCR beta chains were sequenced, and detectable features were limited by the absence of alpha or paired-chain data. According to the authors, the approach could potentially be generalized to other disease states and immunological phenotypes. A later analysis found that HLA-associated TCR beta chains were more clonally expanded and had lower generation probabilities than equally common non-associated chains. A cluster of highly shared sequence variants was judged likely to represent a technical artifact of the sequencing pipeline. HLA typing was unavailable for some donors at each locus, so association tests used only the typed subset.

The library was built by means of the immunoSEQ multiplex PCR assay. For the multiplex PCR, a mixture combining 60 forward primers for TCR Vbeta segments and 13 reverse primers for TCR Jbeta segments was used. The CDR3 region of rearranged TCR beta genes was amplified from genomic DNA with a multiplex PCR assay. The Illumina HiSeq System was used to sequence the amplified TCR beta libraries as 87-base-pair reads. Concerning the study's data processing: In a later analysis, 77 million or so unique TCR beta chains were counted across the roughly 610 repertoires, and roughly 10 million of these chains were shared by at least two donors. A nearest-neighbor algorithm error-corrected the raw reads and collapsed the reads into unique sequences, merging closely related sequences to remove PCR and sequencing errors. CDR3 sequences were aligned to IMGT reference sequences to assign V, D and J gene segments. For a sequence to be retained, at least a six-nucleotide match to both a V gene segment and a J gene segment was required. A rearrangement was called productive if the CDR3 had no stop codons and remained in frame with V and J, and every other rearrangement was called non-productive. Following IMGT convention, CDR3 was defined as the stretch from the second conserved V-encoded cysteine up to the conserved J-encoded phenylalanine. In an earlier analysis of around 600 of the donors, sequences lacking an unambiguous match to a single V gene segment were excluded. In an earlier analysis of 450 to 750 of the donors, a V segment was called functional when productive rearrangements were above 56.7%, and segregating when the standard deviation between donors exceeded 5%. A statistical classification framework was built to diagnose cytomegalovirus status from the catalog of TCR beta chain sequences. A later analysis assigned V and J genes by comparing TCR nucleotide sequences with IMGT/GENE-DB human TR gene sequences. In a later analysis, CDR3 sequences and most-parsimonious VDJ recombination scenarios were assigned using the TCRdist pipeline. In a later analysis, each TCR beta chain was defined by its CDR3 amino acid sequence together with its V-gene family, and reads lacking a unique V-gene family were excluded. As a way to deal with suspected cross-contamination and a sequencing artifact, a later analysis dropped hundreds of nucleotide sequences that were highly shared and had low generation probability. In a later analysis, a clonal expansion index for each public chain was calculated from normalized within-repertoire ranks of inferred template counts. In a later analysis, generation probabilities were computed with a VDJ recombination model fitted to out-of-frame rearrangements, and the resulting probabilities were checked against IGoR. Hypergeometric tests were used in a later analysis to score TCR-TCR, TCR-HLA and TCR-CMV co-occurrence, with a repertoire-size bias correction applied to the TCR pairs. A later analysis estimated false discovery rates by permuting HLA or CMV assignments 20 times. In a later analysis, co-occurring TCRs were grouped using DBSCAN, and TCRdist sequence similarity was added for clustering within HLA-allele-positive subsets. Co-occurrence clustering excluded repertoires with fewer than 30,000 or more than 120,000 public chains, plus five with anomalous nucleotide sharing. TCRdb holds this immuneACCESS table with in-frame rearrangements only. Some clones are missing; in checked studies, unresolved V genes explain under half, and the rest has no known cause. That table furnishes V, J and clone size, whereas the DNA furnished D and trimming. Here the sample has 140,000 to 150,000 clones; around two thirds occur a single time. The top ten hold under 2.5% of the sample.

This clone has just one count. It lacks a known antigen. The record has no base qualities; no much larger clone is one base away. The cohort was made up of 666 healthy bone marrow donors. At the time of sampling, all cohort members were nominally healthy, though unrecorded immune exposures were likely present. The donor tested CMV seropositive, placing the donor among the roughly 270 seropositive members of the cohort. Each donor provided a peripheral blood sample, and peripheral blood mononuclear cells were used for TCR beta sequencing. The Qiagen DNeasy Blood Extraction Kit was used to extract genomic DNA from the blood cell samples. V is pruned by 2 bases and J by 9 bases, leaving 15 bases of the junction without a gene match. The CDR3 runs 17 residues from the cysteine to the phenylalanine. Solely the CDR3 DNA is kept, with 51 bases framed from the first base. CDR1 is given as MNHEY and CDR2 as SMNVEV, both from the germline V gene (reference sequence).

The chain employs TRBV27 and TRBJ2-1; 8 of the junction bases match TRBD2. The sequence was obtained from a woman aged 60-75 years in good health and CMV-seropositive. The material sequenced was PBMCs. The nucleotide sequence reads TGTGCCAGCAGTTTAGCGAGTAGCGGGATCTATGGGGGTGAGCAGTTCTTC. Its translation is CASSLASSGIYGGEQFF.